This is a list of T cell receptor beta chains from one sample in a study of post-analysis software for immune sequencing data. Using its own MiXCR run on the PCR reads, TCRdb lists one record per CDR3 protein. The sample holds about 770,000 distinct CDR3 sequences, 35% to 55% seen once. Source material: blood. All receptors come from a girl aged 5-17 years with multiple sclerosis. CDR3s include the opening cysteine and the closing phenylalanine or tryptophan. The order of the fields is D gene, CDR3 length, J gene, clone size, V gene, CDR3 protein, CDR3 DNA. The D gene is left open where the match is weak. Clone size is shown for a subset of rows, as once, few, many or a class of expanded clone.

D: TRBD2
length: 15
J: TRBJ2-5
size: -
V: TRBV7-7
CDR3: CASSSTSGKGETQYF
DNA: TGTGCTAGCAGCTCGACTAGCGGGAAGGGGGAGACCCAGTACTTC

D: TRBD2
length: 15
J: TRBJ2-3
size: -
V: TRBV7-4
CDR3: CASSNSGLAGDTQYF
DNA: TGTGCCAGCAGCAATAGTGGCCTAGCGGGGGATACGCAGTATTTT

D: -
length: 14
J: TRBJ1-6
size: -
V: TRBV12-3/TRBV12-4
CDR3: CASSLSGTSSPLHF
DNA: TGTGCCAGCAGTTTATCAGGGACTAGTTCACCCCTCCACTTT

D: TRBD2
length: 18
J: TRBJ2-5
size: few
V: TRBV7-8
CDR3: CASSFVQRTSGMSETQYF
DNA: TGTGCCAGCAGCTTCGTACAGCGGACTAGCGGGATGTCGGAGACCCAGTACTTC

D: -
length: 15
J: TRBJ2-7
size: -
V: TRBV29-1
CDR3: CSVSPEGQLSYEQYF
DNA: TGCAGCGTTTCACCGGAAGGACAACTTTCCTACGAGCAGTACTTC

D: -
length: 13
J: TRBJ2-5
size: -
V: TRBV2
CDR3: CASIMGLGETQYF
DNA: TGTGCCAGCATTATGGGGTTAGGAGAGACCCAGTACTTC

D: TRBD2
length: 13
J: TRBJ2-5
size: few
V: TRBV28
CDR3: CASRAGLPETQYF
DNA: TGTGCCAGCAGGGCGGGACTACCAGAGACCCAGTACTTC

D: -
length: 17
J: TRBJ1-2
size: few
V: TRBV15
CDR3: CATSRVDGRRILYGYTF
DNA: TGTGCCACCAGCAGAGTTGACGGTCGAAGGATCCTCTATGGCTACACCTTC

D: -
length: 14
J: TRBJ2-6
size: few
V: TRBV7-9
CDR3: CATNGSSGANVLTF
DNA: TGTGCCACCAATGGCTCCTCTGGGGCCAACGTCCTGACTTTC

D: TRBD2
length: 16
J: TRBJ2-3
size: -
V: TRBV4-2
CDR3: CASSPIGTSSTDTQYF
DNA: TGTGCCAGCAGCCCCATCGGGACTAGTAGCACAGATACGCAGTATTTT

D: -
length: 17
J: TRBJ2-3
size: -
V: TRBV6-4
CDR3: CASSEFWTGALADTQYF
DNA: TGTGCCAGCAGTGAATTTTGGACGGGAGCCCTCGCAGATACGCAGTATTTT

D: -
length: 12
J: TRBJ1-1
size: -
V: TRBV12-3/TRBV12-4
CDR3: CASSKSGDEAFF
DNA: TGTGCCAGCAGTAAATCAGGGGATGAAGCTTTCTTT

D: -
length: 15
J: TRBJ1-2
size: -
V: TRBV5-6
CDR3: CASSLAPGQGYGYTF
DNA: TGTGCCAGCAGCTTGGCACCGGGACAAGGCTATGGCTACACCTTC

D: -
length: 14
J: TRBJ2-3
size: few
V: TRBV11-2
CDR3: CASSLVRSTDTQYF
DNA: TGTGCCAGCAGCTTAGTTCGGAGCACAGATACGCAGTATTTT

D: -
length: 16
J: TRBJ2-3
size: -
V: TRBV4-3
CDR3: CASSQDRAGRGDTQYF
DNA: TGCGCCAGCAGCCAAGATCGGGCGGGACGGGGAGATACGCAGTATTTT

D: TRBD1
length: 14
J: TRBJ1-1
size: -
V: TRBV5-5
CDR3: CATGQGRVDTEAFF
DNA: TGTGCCACGGGACAGGGTAGGGTGGACACTGAAGCTTTCTTT

D: -
length: 15
J: TRBJ2-7
size: many
V: TRBV29-1
CDR3: CSVRGLQRSSYEQYF
DNA: TGCAGCGTTCGCGGACTGCAGAGGAGCTCCTACGAGCAGTACTTC

D: -
length: 14
J: TRBJ2-1
size: -
V: TRBV29-1
CDR3: CSGVTGNTYNEQFF
DNA: TGCAGCGGAGTTACGGGAAATACCTACAATGAGCAGTTCTTC

D: -
length: 12
J: TRBJ2-1
size: -
V: TRBV12-3/TRBV12-4
CDR3: CASSWLPGEQFF
DNA: TGTGCCAGCAGTTGGCTTCCCGGTGAGCAGTTCTTC

D: TRBD1
length: 15
J: TRBJ1-4
size: few
V: TRBV7-9
CDR3: CASSFAGTENEKLFF
DNA: TGTGCCAGCAGCTTTGCCGGGACAGAGAATGAAAAACTGTTTTTT

D: -
length: 15
J: TRBJ2-1
size: -
V: TRBV5-6
CDR3: CASSLDALTYNEQFF
DNA: TGTGCCAGCAGCTTGGACGCCTTAACCTACAATGAGCAGTTCTTC

D: TRBD2
length: 16
J: TRBJ2-7
size: -
V: TRBV7-2
CDR3: CASSLARASGAYEQYF
DNA: TGTGCCAGCAGCTTAGCGAGGGCTAGCGGTGCCTACGAGCAGTACTTC

D: -
length: 13
J: TRBJ2-1
size: -
V: TRBV29-1
CDR3: CSAAGSTYNEQFF
DNA: TGCAGCGCCGCGGGAAGCACCTACAATGAGCAGTTCTTC

D: -
length: 15
J: TRBJ2-6
size: -
V: TRBV6-5
CDR3: CASSYSGAGANVLTF
DNA: TGTGCCAGCAGTTACTCAGGGGCCGGGGCCAACGTCCTGACTTTC

D: TRBD1
length: 14
J: TRBJ2-5
size: -
V: TRBV20-1
CDR3: CSTRVAGGQVTQYF
DNA: TGCAGTACTAGAGTAGCAGGGGGTCAGGTGACCCAGTACTTC

D: -
length: 13
J: TRBJ1-2
size: -
V: TRBV9
CDR3: CASSVVGNYGYTF
DNA: TGTGCCAGCAGCGTAGTCGGTAACTATGGCTACACCTTC

D: TRBD1
length: 15
J: TRBJ1-2
size: few
V: TRBV12-3/TRBV12-4
CDR3: CASSFMDRGNGGYTF
DNA: TGTGCCAGCAGTTTCATGGACAGGGGGAACGGTGGCTACACCTTC

D: TRBD2
length: 19
J: TRBJ2-3
size: -
V: TRBV13
CDR3: CASSFAPFSSGSSADTQYF
DNA: TGTGCCAGCAGCTTCGCCCCCTTCTCTAGCGGGAGTAGCGCAGATACGCAGTATTTT

D: TRBD1
length: 17
J: TRBJ2-6
size: -
V: TRBV7-9
CDR3: CASSPGTGLSGANVLTF
DNA: TGTGCCAGCAGCCCCGGGACAGGGCTCTCTGGGGCCAACGTCCTGACTTTC

D: -
length: 15
J: TRBJ1-2
size: few
V: TRBV5-7
CDR3: CASSSNRDANYGYTF
DNA: TGTGCCAGCAGCTCCAACAGGGACGCCAACTATGGCTACACCTTC

D: -
length: 16
J: TRBJ1-2
size: few
V: TRBV21-1
CDR3: CASSKIGGDSNYGYTF
DNA: TGTGCCAGCAGCAAAATAGGGGGGGACAGTAACTATGGCTACACCTTC

D: TRBD2
length: 16
J: TRBJ2-3
size: few
V: TRBV11-2
CDR3: CASSKLAGVSTDTQYF
DNA: TGTGCCAGCAGTAAACTAGCGGGGGTGAGCACAGATACGCAGTATTTT

D: -
length: 15
J: TRBJ2-7
size: -
V: TRBV5-5
CDR3: CASSLEWGTSYEQYF
DNA: TGTGCCAGCAGCTTGGAGTGGGGTACGTCCTACGAGCAGTACTTC

D: TRBD1
length: 16
J: TRBJ1-2
size: -
V: TRBV4-2
CDR3: CASSPKWDRGSYGYTF
DNA: TGTGCCAGCAGCCCGAAATGGGACAGGGGTTCCTATGGCTACACCTTC

D: -
length: 15
J: TRBJ1-1
size: -
V: TRBV7-2
CDR3: CASSPYSTGFTEAFF
DNA: TGTGCCAGCAGCCCGTATTCCACAGGGTTCACTGAAGCTTTCTTT

D: -
length: 13
J: TRBJ2-5
size: few
V: TRBV5-5
CDR3: CASSPQATETQYF
DNA: TGTGCCAGCAGCCCTCAGGCAACTGAGACCCAGTACTTC

D: -
length: 15
J: TRBJ2-1
size: once
V: TRBV9
CDR3: CASSLTSGFVDEQFF
DNA: TGTGCCAGCAGCTTGACAAGCGGGTTCGTGGATGAGCAGTTCTTC

D: -
length: 12
J: TRBJ2-1
size: few
V: TRBV7-8
CDR3: CASSALGNEQFF
DNA: TGTGCCAGCAGCGCCCTAGGGAATGAGCAGTTCTTC

D: -
length: 12
J: TRBJ1-1
size: -
V: TRBV12-3/TRBV12-4
CDR3: CASSGGTRRAFF
DNA: TGTGCCAGCAGTGGAGGCACGCGGCGAGCTTTCTTT

D: -
length: 19
J: TRBJ2-3
size: -
V: TRBV12-3/TRBV12-4
CDR3: CASSFWPPSLGTSTDTQYF
DNA: TGTGCCAGCAGTTTTTGGCCTCCTAGCCTGGGGACAAGCACAGATACACAGTATTTT

D: TRBD1
length: 13
J: TRBJ2-7
size: -
V: TRBV20-1
CDR3: CSAGTGVSDEQYF
DNA: TGCAGTGCCGGGACAGGGGTTTCCGACGAGCAGTACTTC

D: TRBD1
length: 14
J: TRBJ2-5
size: once
V: TRBV20-1
CDR3: CSARGKQGRETQYF
DNA: TGCAGTGCTAGAGGGAAACAGGGGAGAGAGACCCAGTACTTC

D: -
length: 13
J: TRBJ2-3
size: -
V: TRBV7-2
CDR3: CAIISGRTDTQYF
DNA: TGTGCCATCATTAGCGGCCGCACAGATACGCAGTATTTT

D: -
length: 15
J: TRBJ2-3
size: few
V: TRBV7-8
CDR3: CASSLIRLGEATQYF
DNA: TGTGCCAGCAGCTTAATAAGACTAGGTGAAGCTACGCAGTATTTT

D: -
length: 13
J: TRBJ2-3
size: once
V: TRBV7-3
CDR3: CASSLTPVDTQYF
DNA: TGTGCCAGCAGCTTAACGCCAGTGGATACGCAGTATTTT

D: -
length: 13
J: TRBJ1-2
size: -
V: TRBV6-1
CDR3: CASSLTGAYGYTF
DNA: TGTGCCAGCAGTTTGACAGGCGCCTATGGCTACACCTTC

D: -
length: 14
J: TRBJ2-4
size: -
V: TRBV7-2
CDR3: CASSKRTGSNIQYF
DNA: TGTGCCAGCAGCAAACGTACAGGGAGTAACATTCAGTACTTC

D: -
length: 16
J: TRBJ2-6
size: -
V: TRBV7-6
CDR3: CASSPGRSSGANVLTF
DNA: TGTGCCAGCAGTCCGGGGCGGAGCTCTGGGGCCAACGTCCTGACTTTC

D: -
length: 17
J: TRBJ1-2
size: -
V: TRBV6-2/TRBV6-3
CDR3: CASRRRDRLFDNYGYTF
DNA: TGTGCCAGCAGGCGACGGGACCGACTTTTTGACAACTATGGCTACACCTTC